The T cell receptor (beta chain) described here comes from a study of OX40 agonist ivuxolimab in advanced cancers. Produced via immunoSEQ multiplex PCR; TCRdb's table is partial and in-frame only. The sample lists 98,000 or so clones; 91% were seen once. The junction had 7 bases not matched to a gene; V was cut back by 7 bases and J by 2 bases. The CDR3 is made up of 15 amino acids. Germline V gene sequence: CDR1 MNHEY, CDR2 SMNVEV (reference sequence). The sample in question was CD4+ or CD8+ T cells sorted from blood, obtained in a trial of the OX40 agonist ivuxolimab. The sequence came from an adult with an advanced solid tumor such as melanoma, head and neck, liver or kidney cancer. The V gene is TRBV27, the J gene TRBJ2-5; 10 nucleotides align to TRBD2. The chain's CDR3 is CASIYVSGRQETQYF. The CDR3 DNA is TGTGCCAGCATTTACGTTAGCGGGAGGCAAGAGACCCAGTACTTC.